This TCR beta chain was profiled in a study of vaccination effects on CD4 cells after COVID-19. After expansion with viral peptide pools in the ViraFEST assay, antigen-specific CD4+ T cells were sequenced. Following a roughly 9-day culture, CD4+ T cells were purified. Prior SARS-CoV-2 infection was absent in the vaccine recipients, as shown by negative nucleocapsid antibodies. The protocol was immunoSEQ multiplex PCR, while the TCRdb copy is restricted to in-frame clones and leaves out a portion. The repertoire holds some 19,000 clones, around 70% seen once, with over 20% in the top ten. Remarks on this clone: Its antigen is unidentified.

The CDR3 has 15 amino acids. Trimming took 1 base from V and 2 from J, leaving 14 bases between them. The germline V gene has CDR1 GTSNPN and CDR2 SVGIG (reference sequence). The V gene is TRBV30, the J gene TRBJ1-2; no clear D. The input for sequencing was CD4+ T cells from PBMCs cultured with HCoV-NL63 spike peptides, taken before COVID-19 vaccination. The receptor comes from a human donor who received a COVID-19 vaccine. The CDR3 DNA reads TGTGCCTGGAGTGACGGACTGGCCTTCAACTATGGCTACACCTTC. Translated, it gives CAWSDGLAFNYGYTF.